What follows describes a single TCR beta chain. The data stem from a study of cytomegalovirus exposure and HLA in healthy donors. Study background: A data release that came early held 80 million or so unique TCRs from HLA-typed donors.

Trimming cost V 3 bases and J 6 bases, with 20 bases left between them. This CDR3 has 16 amino acids. Per the germline V gene, CDR1 is MDHEN and CDR2 is SYDVKM. The PCR employed 60 Vbeta primers together with 13 Jbeta primers. TCRdb's table, derived via immunoSEQ multiplex PCR, lists solely in-frame clones and lacks some. The sample holds 210,000 or so clones; over 75% are singletons and the top ten take about 9.4%. The TCR comes from a woman aged 45-65 years in good health and CMV-seropositive. The sample comprised PBMCs. The genes are TRBV28 and TRBJ1-2; the D gene is possibly TRBD1 (5 bases). The CDR3 coding sequence is TGTGCCAGCAGTTTTATACTGGGGGGACCTGACAATGGCTACACCTTC. Protein: CASSFILGGPDNGYTF.